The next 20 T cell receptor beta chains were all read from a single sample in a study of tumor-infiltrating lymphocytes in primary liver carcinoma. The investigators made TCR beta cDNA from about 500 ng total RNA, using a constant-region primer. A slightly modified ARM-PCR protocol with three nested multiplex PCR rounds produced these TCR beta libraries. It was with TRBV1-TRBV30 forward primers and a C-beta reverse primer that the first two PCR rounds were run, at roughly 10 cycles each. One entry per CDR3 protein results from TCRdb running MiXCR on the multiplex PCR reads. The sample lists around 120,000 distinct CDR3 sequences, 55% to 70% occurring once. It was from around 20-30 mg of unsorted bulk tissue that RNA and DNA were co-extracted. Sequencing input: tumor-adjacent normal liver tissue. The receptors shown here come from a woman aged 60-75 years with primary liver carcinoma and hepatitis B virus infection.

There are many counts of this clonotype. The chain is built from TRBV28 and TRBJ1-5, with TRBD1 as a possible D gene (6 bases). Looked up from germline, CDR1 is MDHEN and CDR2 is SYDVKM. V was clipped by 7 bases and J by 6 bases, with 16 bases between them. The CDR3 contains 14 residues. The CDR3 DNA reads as TGTGCCAGCATCAAACAGGGATACAGTCAGCCCCAGCATTTT. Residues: CASIKQGYSQPQHF.

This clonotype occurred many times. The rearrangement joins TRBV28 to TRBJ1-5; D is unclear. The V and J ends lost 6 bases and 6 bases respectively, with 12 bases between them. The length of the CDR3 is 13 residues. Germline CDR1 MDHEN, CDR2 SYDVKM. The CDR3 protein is CASRQNPIQPQHF. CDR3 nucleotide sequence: TGTGCCAGCAGACAAAATCCAATTCAGCCCCAGCATTTT.

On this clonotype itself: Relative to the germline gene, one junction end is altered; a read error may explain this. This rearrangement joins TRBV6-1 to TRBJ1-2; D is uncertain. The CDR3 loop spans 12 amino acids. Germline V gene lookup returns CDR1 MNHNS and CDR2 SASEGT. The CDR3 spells CASSAGDYGCSF. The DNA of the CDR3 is TGTGCCAGCAGTGCCGGAGACTATGGCTGCAGCTTC.

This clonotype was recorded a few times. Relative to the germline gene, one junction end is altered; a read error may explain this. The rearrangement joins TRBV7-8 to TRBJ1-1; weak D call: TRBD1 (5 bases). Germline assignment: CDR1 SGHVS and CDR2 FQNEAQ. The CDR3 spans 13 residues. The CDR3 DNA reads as TGTGCCAGCAGCCGGGACTGGAACACTGAAGCTTTCTTC. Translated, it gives CASSRDWNTEAFF. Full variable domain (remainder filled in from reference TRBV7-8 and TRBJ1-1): GAGVSQSPRYKVAKRGQDVALRCDPISGHVSLFWYQQALGQGPEFLTYFQNEAQLDKSGLPSDRFFAERPEGSVSTLKIQRTQQEDSAVYLCASSRDWNTEAFFGQGTRLTVV.

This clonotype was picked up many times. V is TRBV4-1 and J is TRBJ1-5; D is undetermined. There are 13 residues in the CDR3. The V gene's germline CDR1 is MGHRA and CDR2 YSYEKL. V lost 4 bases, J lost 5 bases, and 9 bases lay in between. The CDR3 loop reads CASSLERDQPQHF. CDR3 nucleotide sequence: TGCGCCAGCAGCCTCGAGAGAGATCAGCCCCAGCATTTT.

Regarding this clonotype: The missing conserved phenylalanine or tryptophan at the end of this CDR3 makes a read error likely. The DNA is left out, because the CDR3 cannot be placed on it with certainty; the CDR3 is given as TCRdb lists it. This CDR3 is CASSLGLPNQPQHS. The rearrangement joins TRBV7-8 to TRBJ1-5. The CDR3 sequence runs 14 residues, both termini included. Germline V gene data show CDR1 as SGHVS and CDR2 as FQNEAQ.

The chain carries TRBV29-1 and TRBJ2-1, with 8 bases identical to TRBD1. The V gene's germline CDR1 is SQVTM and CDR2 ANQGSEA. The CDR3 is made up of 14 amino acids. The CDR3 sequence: CSGRTGWPYNEQFF. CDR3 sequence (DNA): TGCAGTGGGAGGACAGGGTGGCCCTACAATGAGCAGTTCTTC.

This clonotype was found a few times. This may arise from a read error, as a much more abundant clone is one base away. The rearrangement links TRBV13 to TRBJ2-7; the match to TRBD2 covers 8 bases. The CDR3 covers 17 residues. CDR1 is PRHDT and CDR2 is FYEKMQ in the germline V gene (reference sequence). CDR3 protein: CVSTPSPVTSESYEQYF. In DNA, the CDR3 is TGTGTCAGCACCCCCTCACCCGTGACTAGCGAGTCCTACGAGCAGTACTTC.

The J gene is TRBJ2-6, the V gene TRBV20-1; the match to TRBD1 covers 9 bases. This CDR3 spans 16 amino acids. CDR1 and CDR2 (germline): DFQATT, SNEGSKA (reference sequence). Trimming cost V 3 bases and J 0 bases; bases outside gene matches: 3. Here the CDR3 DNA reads TGCAGTGCTAGTGGGACAGGGACCTCTGGGGCCAACGTCCTGACTTTC. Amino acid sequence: CSASGTGTSGANVLTF.

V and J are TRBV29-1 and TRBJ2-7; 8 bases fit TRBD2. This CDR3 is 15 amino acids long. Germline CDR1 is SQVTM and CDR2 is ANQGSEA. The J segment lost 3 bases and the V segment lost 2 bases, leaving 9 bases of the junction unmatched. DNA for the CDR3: TGCAGCGTTGAATGCGGGAGGCCACCATTCTACGAGCAGTACTTC. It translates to CSVECGRPPFYEQYF.

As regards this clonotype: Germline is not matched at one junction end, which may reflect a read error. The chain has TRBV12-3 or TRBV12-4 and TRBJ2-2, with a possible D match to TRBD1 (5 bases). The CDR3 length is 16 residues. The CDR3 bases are TGTCCCAGTAGTTTCGGGCAGGGTGGTGTCACCGGGGAGCTGTTTTTT. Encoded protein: CPSSFGQGGVTGELFF.

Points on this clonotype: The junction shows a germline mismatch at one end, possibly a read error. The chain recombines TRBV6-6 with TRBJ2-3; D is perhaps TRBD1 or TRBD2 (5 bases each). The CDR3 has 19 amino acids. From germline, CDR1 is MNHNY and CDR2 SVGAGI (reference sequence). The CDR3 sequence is CASSYGAGSGFVETDTQYF. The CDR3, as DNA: TGTGCCAGCAGTTACGGGGCGGGCTCGGGATTCGTGGAGACAGATACGCAGTACTTT.

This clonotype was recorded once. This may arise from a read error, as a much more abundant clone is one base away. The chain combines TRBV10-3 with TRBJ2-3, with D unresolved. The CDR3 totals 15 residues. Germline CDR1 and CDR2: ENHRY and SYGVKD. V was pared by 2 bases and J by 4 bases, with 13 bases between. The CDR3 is CAISEPRVSSDTQYF. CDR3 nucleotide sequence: TGTGCCATCAGTGAGCCCCGCGTTAGCTCAGATACGCAGTATTTT.

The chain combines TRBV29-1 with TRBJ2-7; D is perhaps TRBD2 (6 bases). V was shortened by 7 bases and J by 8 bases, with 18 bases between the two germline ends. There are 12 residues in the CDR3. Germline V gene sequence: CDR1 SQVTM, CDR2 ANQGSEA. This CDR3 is CSANGEDYKQYF. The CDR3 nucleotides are TGCAGCGCAAACGGAGAGGACTATAAGCAGTACTTC.

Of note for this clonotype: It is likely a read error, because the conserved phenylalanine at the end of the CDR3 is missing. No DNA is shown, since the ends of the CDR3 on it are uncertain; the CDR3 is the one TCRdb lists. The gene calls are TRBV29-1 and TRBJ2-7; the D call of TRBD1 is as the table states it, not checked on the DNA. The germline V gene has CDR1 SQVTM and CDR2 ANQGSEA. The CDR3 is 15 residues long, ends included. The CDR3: CSVTGAGVSLRMEYL.

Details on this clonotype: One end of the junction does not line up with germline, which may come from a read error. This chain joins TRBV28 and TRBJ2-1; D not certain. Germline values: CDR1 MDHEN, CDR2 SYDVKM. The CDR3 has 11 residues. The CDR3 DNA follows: TGTGCCAGCAGTTCCTACTATGAGCAGTTCTTC. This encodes CASSSYYEQFF.

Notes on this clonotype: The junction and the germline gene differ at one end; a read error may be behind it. The CDR3, as DNA: TGTGCCAGCAGGTACTCCCGTGGTAGCGGGAGAAAGACACAGTACTTC. This translates into CASRYSRGSGRKTQYF. The chain uses TRBV11-2 and TRBJ2-5; 9 nucleotides agree with TRBD2. CDR1 is SGHAT and CDR2 is FQNNGV in the germline V gene. The length of the CDR3 is 16 residues.

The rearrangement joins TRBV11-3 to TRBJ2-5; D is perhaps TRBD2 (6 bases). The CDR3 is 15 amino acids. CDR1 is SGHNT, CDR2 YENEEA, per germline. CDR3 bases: TGTACCAACAGCTTAGGCGGAGGGCCAGTGGAGACCCAGTACTTC. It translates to CTNSLGGGPVETQYF.

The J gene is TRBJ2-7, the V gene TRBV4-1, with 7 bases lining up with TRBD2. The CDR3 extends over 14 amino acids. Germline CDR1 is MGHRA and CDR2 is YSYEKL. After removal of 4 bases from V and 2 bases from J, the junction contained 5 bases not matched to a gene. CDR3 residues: CASSRQTSTYEQYF. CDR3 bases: TGCGCCAGCAGCCGTCAGACTAGCACCTACGAGCAGTACTTC.

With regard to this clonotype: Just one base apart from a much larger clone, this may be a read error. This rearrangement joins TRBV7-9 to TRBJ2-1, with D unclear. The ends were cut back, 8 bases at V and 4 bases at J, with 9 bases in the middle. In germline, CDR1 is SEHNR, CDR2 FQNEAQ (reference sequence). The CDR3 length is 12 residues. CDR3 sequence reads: CASGMGYNEQFF. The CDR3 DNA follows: TGTGCCAGCGGGATGGGGTACAATGAGCAGTTCTTC.